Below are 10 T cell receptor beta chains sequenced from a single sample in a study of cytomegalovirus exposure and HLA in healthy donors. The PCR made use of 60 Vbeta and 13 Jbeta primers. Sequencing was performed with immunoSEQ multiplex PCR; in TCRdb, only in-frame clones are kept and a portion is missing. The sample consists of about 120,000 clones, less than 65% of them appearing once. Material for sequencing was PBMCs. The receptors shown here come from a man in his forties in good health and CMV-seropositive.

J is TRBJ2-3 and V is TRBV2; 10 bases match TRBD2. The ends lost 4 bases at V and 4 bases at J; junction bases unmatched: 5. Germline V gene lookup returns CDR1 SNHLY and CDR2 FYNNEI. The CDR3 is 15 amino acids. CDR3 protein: CASSVQRGGPDTQYF. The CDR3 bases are TGTGCCAGCAGTGTACAGCGGGGGGGTCCAGATACGCAGTATTTT. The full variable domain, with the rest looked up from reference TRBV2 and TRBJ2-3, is EPEVTQTPSHQVTQMGQEVILRCVPISNHLYFYWYRQILGQKVEFLVSFYNNEISEKSEIFDDQFSVERPDGSNFTLKIRSTKLEDSAMYFCASSVQRGGPDTQYFGPGTRLTVL.

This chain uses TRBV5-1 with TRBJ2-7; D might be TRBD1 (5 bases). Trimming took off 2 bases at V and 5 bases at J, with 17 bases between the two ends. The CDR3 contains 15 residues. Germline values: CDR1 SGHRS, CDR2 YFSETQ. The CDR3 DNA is TGCGCCAGCAGCTTAGACAGTCTTATCTTCGACGAGCAGTACTTC. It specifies CASSLDSLIFDEQYF.

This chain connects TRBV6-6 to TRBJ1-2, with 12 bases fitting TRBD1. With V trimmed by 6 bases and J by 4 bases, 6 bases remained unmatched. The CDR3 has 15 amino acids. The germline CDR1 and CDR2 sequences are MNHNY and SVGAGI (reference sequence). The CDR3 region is CASSPGTGGRYGYTF. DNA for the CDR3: TGTGCCAGCAGCCCCGGGACAGGGGGCCGCTATGGCTACACCTTC.

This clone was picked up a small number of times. The CDR3 coding sequence is TGTGCCAGCAGCTGGGGGACAGGGAACACTGAAGCTTTCTTT. Translating gives CASSWGTGNTEAFF. V usage is TRBV5-8 and J usage is TRBJ1-1, with 8 bases lining up with TRBD1. The CDR3 covers 14 residues. With V trimmed by 3 bases and J by 1 base, 2 bases remained unmatched. Germline-derived CDR1 and CDR2 are SGHTS and YDEGEE.

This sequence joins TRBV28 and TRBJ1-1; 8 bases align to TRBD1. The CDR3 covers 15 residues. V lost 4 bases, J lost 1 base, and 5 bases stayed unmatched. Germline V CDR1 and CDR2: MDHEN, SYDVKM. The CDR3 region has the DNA TGTGCCAGCAGTTCCGGGGACAGGAAGAACACTGAAGCTTTCTTT. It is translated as CASSSGDRKNTEAFF. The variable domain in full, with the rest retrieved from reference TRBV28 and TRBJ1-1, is DVKVTQSSRYLVKRTGEKVFLECVQDMDHENMFWYRQDPGLGLRLIYFSYDVKMKEKGDIPEGYSVSREKKERFSLILESASTNQTSMYLCASSSGDRKNTEAFFGQGTRLTVV.

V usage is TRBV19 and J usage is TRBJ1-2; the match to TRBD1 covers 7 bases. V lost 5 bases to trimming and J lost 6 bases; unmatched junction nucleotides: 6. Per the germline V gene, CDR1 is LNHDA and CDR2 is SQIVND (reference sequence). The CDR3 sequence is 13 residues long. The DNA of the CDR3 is TGTGCCAGTAGTCAGACAGGGCTCGATGGCTACACCTTC. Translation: CASSQTGLDGYTF.

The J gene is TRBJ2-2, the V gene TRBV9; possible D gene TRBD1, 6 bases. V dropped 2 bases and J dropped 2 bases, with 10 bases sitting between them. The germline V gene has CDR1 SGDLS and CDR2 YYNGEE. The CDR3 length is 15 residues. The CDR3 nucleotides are TGTGCCAGCAGCGTGGACAGCGTCAACACCGGGGAGCTGTTTTTT. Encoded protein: CASSVDSVNTGELFF.

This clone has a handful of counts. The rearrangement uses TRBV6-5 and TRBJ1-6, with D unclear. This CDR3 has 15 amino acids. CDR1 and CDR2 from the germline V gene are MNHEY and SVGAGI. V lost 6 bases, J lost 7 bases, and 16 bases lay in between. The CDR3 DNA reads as TGTGCCAGCAGCTGGTCCGGGCGAGGGAATTCACCCCTCCACTTT. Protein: CASSWSGRGNSPLHF.

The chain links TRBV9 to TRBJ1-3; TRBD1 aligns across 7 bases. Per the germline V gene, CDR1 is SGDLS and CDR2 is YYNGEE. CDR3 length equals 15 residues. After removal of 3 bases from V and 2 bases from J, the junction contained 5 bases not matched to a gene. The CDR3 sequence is CASSGGTATGNTIYF. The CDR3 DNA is TGTGCCAGCAGCGGGGGGACAGCCACTGGAAACACCATATATTTT.

The CDR3 DNA sequence: TGTGCCAGCAGCTTAGTGGGGCTAGCGGCCTACAATGAGCAGTTCTTC. Translating it yields CASSLVGLAAYNEQFF. The rearrangement uses TRBV7-8 and TRBJ2-1, with 7 bases fitting TRBD2. The J segment lost 2 bases and the V segment lost 1 base, leaving 5 bases of the junction unmatched. The CDR3 is made up of 16 amino acids. The germline CDR1 and CDR2 sequences are SGHVS and FQNEAQ.